This T cell receptor beta chain derives from a study of T-cell memory formation after mild COVID-19. From the 5' RACE reads, TCRdb called clonotypes with MiXCR, one entry per CDR3 protein. The table has about half a million distinct CDR3 sequences, over 15% seen once. This clonotype was seen a handful of times. V trimming: 1 base; J trimming: 6 bases; junction bases outside the gene matches: 11. The CDR3 covers 16 residues. Germline loops: CDR1 DFQATT, CDR2 SNEGSKA (reference sequence). The chain links TRBV20-1 to TRBJ2-7; 11 bases line up with TRBD1. Sequencing input: PBMCs or a T cell subset sorted from them (not recorded which). This receptor was taken from an adult woman who had mild COVID-19 (a few samples of this study predate the infection). Cell type and time point are not known. The CDR3 coding sequence is TGCAGTGCTAGAGTGGGACAGGGGGTATGGAAGGGCGAGCAGTACTTC. Amino acid sequence: CSARVGQGVWKGEQYF.